Each of the 24 T cell receptor beta chains below was sequenced from the same sample in a study of blood T cells in healthy people across ages (dated by TCRdb to 2013 to 2016). To prepare the library, 5' RACE was applied. TCRdb lists the instrument as Illumina HiSeq 2500. The second PCR ran for about 6 to 12 cycles and used a J-beta primer mix along with a sample-barcoded 5' primer. The public reads were quality trimmed at Q25 with fastp and then assembled into clones with MiXCR by TCRdb, keeping productive beta chains. One record per CDR3 amino acid sequence lists the most common genes and DNA. This sample has around 1,000,000 distinct CDR3 sequences in its table, and under 30% of those were observed once. The top ten clones comprise about 0.8% of the sample. The data were also submitted as part of a second study, on T cells of mothers and their children.

Sequenced input: blood. All receptors come from a girl aged 2 to 10 in good health.

The V call is TRBV11-3, the J call TRBJ1-6; possible D gene TRBD1, 5 bases. Germline V gene sequence: CDR1 SGHNT, CDR2 YENEEA. This CDR3 is built from 13 residues. Trimming took 5 bases from V and 8 from J, leaving 10 bases between them. The CDR3 is CASSSQGYSPLHF. In DNA form, the CDR3 reads TGTGCCAGCAGCAGTCAGGGATATTCACCCCTCCACTTT.

V gene TRBV29-1 combines with J gene TRBJ1-2; 8 bases are a match to TRBD1. The CDR3 is made up of 11 amino acids. From germline, CDR1 is SQVTM and CDR2 ANQGSEA. V dropped 7 bases and J dropped 13; count of bases not matched to a gene: 11. DNA for the CDR3: TGCAGCGCTCCCGACAGGGGACGAGGCACCTTC. This gives the protein CSAPDRGRGTF.

This clonotype was detected ten times or more. The rearrangement joins TRBV29-1 to TRBJ2-4, with a tentative D call TRBD1 (6 bases). Germline values: CDR1 SQVTM, CDR2 ANQGSEA. The CDR3 length is 14 residues. Trimming left V 5 bases short and J 0 bases short, with 11 bases between. The CDR3 DNA reads as TGCAGCGTTTCGGACAGACTAGCCAAAAACATTCAGTACTTC. It specifies CSVSDRLAKNIQYF.

There are a few counts of this clonotype. The chain recombines TRBV12-3 or TRBV12-4 with TRBJ2-1; D is perhaps TRBD2 (6 bases). CDR3 length: 16 amino acids. Trimming took off 3 bases at V and 2 bases at J, with 14 bases between the two ends. CDR3 nucleotide sequence: TGTGCCAGCAGTTTCTCTCTAGCGTTTACCTACAATGAGCAGTTCTTC. Its translation is CASSFSLAFTYNEQFF.

There are a few counts of this clonotype. The chain uses TRBV12-3 or TRBV12-4 and TRBJ1-1, with TRBD1 matching over 10 bases. Trimming at V came to 8 bases and at J to 6 bases, leaving 6 bases not matched to a gene. CDR3 length: 13 residues. The CDR3 loop is CASGQGGPPEAFF. CDR3 in DNA: TGTGCCAGCGGACAGGGGGGGCCCCCTGAAGCTTTCTTT.

This clonotype occurred a few times. The rearrangement uses TRBV7-6 and TRBJ2-1; D might be TRBD2 (5 bases). V was trimmed by 0 bases and J by 2 bases, leaving 11 bases between them. The CDR3 is 16 amino acids. CDR1 and CDR2 (germline): SGHVS, FNYEAQ. The CDR3 reads CASSLAERPTYNEQFF. CDR3 in DNA: TGTGCCAGCAGCTTAGCAGAGCGGCCCACCTACAATGAGCAGTTCTTC.

The CDR3 coding sequence is TGTGCCAGCAGTTCGGGACTAGTTTACTACGAGCAGTACTTC. It is translated as CASSSGLVYYEQYF. The genes are TRBV11-2 and TRBJ2-7; the match to TRBD2 covers 8 bases. CDR1 is SGHAT and CDR2 is FQNNGV in the germline V gene. V trimming: 6 bases; J trimming: 3 bases; junction bases outside the gene matches: 7. The CDR3 is 14 amino acids.

This clonotype has only a few counts. The V gene is TRBV7-3, the J gene TRBJ2-5, with 7 bases identical to TRBD2. Near its end, the DNA agrees better with TRBJ2-1, so the J call may be wrong. The length of the CDR3 is 13 residues. Germline lookup yields CDR1 SGHTA and CDR2 FQGTGA. The CDR3 is CASRPAGSNEQFF. The DNA of the CDR3 is TGTGCCAGCAGACCAGCGGGGTCCAATGAGCAGTTCTTC.

This clonotype was recorded a few times. The chain joins TRBV9 to TRBJ2-1, with D unresolved. Trimming took off 4 bases at V and 6 bases at J, with 23 bases between the two ends. This CDR3 spans 17 amino acids. Germline V gene sequence: CDR1 SGDLS, CDR2 YYNGEE. CDR3 protein: CASSLTPDSPARNEQFF. The CDR3 nucleotides are TGTGCCAGCAGCCTGACTCCCGACTCCCCCGCTCGCAATGAGCAGTTCTTC.

The V call is TRBV10-3, the J call TRBJ2-1, with D perhaps matching TRBD2 (6 bases). CDR3 size: 11 residues. Per the germline V gene, CDR1 is ENHRY and CDR2 is SYGVKD. V dropped 4 bases and J dropped 12 bases, with 10 bases sitting between them. DNA for the CDR3: TGTGCCATCAGTGCTGGGGACTGGCAGTTCTTC. Protein sequence: CAISAGDWQFF.

About this clonotype: The conserved final phenylalanine or tryptophan is absent from the CDR3, which likely points to a read error. This chain connects TRBV28 to TRBJ2-3, with D uncertain. The CDR3 has 15 residues. V was clipped by 3 bases and J by 6 bases, with 16 bases between them. Germline values: CDR1 MDHEN, CDR2 SYDVKM. The CDR3 sequence is CASSFVGSRFDTQYL. The CDR3 region has the DNA TGTGCCAGCAGTTTTGTGGGATCCCGTTTCGATACGCAGTATCTT.

The chain joins TRBV29-1 to TRBJ2-2; TRBD2 might be the D (6 bases). CDR1 is SQVTM and CDR2 is ANQGSEA in the germline V gene. The V end was cut by 8 bases, the J end by 6 bases, with 16 bases between. The CDR3 is 13 amino acids. CDR3 sequence: CSIVVGGAGELFF. CDR3 coding DNA: TGCAGCATTGTCGTTGGAGGGGCCGGGGAGCTGTTTTTT.

The chain carries TRBV7-9 and TRBJ2-1, with 8 bases lining up with TRBD2. This CDR3 comprises 16 residues. Germline CDR1 and CDR2: SEHNR and FQNEAQ (reference sequence). V trimming: 1 base; J trimming: 1 base; junction bases outside the gene matches: 3. CDR3 DNA: TGTGCCAGCAGCTTAGTCAGCGGGGGTTCCTACAATGAGCAGTTCTTC. Its protein is CASSLVSGGSYNEQFF. Drawing the rest from reference TRBV7-9 and TRBJ2-1, the complete variable domain is DTGVSQNPRHKITKRGQNVTFRCDPISEHNRLYWYRQTLGQGPEFLTYFQNEAQLEKSRLLSDRFSAERPKGSFSTLEIQRTEQGDSAMYLCASSLVSGGSYNEQFFGPGTRLTVL.

This clonotype was seen repeatedly, ten times or more. The chain links TRBV29-1 to TRBJ2-7; D unresolved. From germline, CDR1 is SQVTM and CDR2 ANQGSEA. The CDR3 is made up of 11 amino acids. V shed 4 bases and J shed 0 bases, with 4 bases lying between them. Here the CDR3 DNA reads TGCAGCGTTGTAACCTCCTACGAGCAGTACTTC. It translates to CSVVTSYEQYF.

About this clonotype itself: The final CDR3 position lacks the conserved phenylalanine or tryptophan, pointing to a likely read error. The chain carries TRBV12-5 and TRBJ1-2; 7 nucleotides match TRBD1. CDR1 is LGHNT and CDR2 is FRNRAP in the germline V gene. CDR3 length: 14 amino acids. V trimming: 5 bases; J trimming: 4 bases; junction bases outside the gene matches: 7. The CDR3 protein is CASGGTGTVYGYTS. The CDR3 DNA reads TGTGCTAGTGGTGGAACCGGGACAGTCTATGGCTACACCTCC.

The chain's CDR3 is CASREEGDNEQFF. The CDR3 DNA reads as TGTGCCAGCCGGGAGGAGGGGGACAATGAGCAGTTCTTC. This chain joins TRBV19 and TRBJ2-5; perhaps TRBD2 as D (7 bases). The J call could be wrong; TRBJ2-1 is a better fit for the DNA end. The CDR3 spans 13 residues. From germline, CDR1 is LNHDA and CDR2 SQIVND (reference sequence).

The V gene is TRBV5-1, the J gene TRBJ1-1; D may be TRBD1 (5 bases). V was cut by 0 bases and J by 8 bases, with 14 bases left in between. CDR1 is SGHRS and CDR2 is YFSETQ in the germline V gene. This CDR3 region has 14 residues. CDR3 coding DNA: TGCGCCAGCAGCTTGGTGGGCTGGGGCCCCGAAGCTTTCTTT. Its protein is CASSLVGWGPEAFF. Together with reference TRBV5-1 and TRBJ1-1, the CDR3 gives the full variable domain: KAGVTQTPRYLIKTRGQQVTLSCSPISGHRSVSWYQQTPGQGLQFLFEYFSETQRNKGNFPGRFSGRQFSNSRSEMNVSTLELGDSALYLCASSLVGWGPEAFFGQGTRLTVV.

The chain recombines TRBV12-3 or TRBV12-4 with TRBJ1-3, with unresolved D. The CDR3 totals 13 residues. V was shortened by 2 bases and J by 3 bases, with 5 bases between the two germline ends. The chain's CDR3 is CASSLYLGNTIYF. DNA of the CDR3: TGTGCCAGCAGTTTATATCTTGGAAACACCATATATTTT.

This clonotype was observed a handful of times. J is TRBJ2-1 and V is TRBV12-3 or TRBV12-4; 7 bases match TRBD2. This CDR3 is 14 amino acids long. With 5 bases clipped from V and 3 bases from J, the junction kept 4 bases outside the gene matches. In DNA, the CDR3 is TGTGCCAGCAGTCCAGCGGGATTCTACAATGAGCAGTTCTTC. This encodes CASSPAGFYNEQFF.

The rearrangement joins TRBV5-1 to TRBJ2-5; 9 bases line up with TRBD2. Trimming cost V 9 bases and J 4 bases; bases outside gene matches: 7. This CDR3 has 13 amino acids. Germline V gene lookup returns CDR1 SGHRS and CDR2 YFSETQ. Here the CDR3 DNA reads TGCGCCACCGCAGCGGGAGGAGCAGAGACCCAGTACTTC. The encoded protein is CATAAGGAETQYF.

This clonotype has a handful of counts. The chain joins TRBV12-3 or TRBV12-4 to TRBJ2-5; 9 bases fit TRBD1. V shed 6 bases and J 5 bases; nucleotides not matched to a gene: 7. This CDR3 has 14 residues. The CDR3 DNA is TGTGCCAGCAGCCGGGGGGACAGGGTCGAGACCCAGTACTTC. Its protein product is CASSRGDRVETQYF.

J is TRBJ2-4 and V is TRBV11-2; possibly TRBD2 for D (5 bases). V lost 8 bases and J 5 bases, leaving 16 bases between the germline ends. The CDR3 totals 14 residues. CDR1 is SGHAT, CDR2 FQNNGV, per germline. The CDR3 DNA reads TGTGCCAGCTCCGGGGATCGTTACGAAAACATTCAGTACTTC. Protein product: CASSGDRYENIQYF.

This rearrangement joins TRBV28 to TRBJ2-2, with D unresolved. Germline V gives CDR1 MDHEN, CDR2 SYDVKM. Trimming stripped 6 bases from V and 1 base from J, with 15 bases between. This CDR3 spans 16 amino acids. This CDR3 reads CASSHRHAQNTGELFF. CDR3 bases: TGTGCCAGCAGCCATAGACACGCCCAGAACACCGGGGAGCTGTTTTTT.

Turning to this clonotype: Germline and junction disagree at one end, which may indicate a read error. The V gene is TRBV3-1, the J gene TRBJ2-1; 8 positions match TRBD2. The CDR3 has 13 residues. Germline CDR1 is LGHDT and CDR2 is YNNKEL (reference sequence). The CDR3 bases are TGTGCCAGCAGCCAGAATAATATAGCGGGACAACTCTTC. The encoded protein is CASSQNNIAGQLF.